These 27 T cell receptor beta chains were sequenced from one sample in a study of early T cells in non-severe SARS-CoV-2 infection. One entry per CDR3 protein, called by TCRdb with MiXCR from the 5' RACE reads. The table records over 15,000 distinct CDR3 sequences, roughly 5% of them present only once. Material: whole blood. The receptors shown here come from an adult who was a healthcare worker with PCR-confirmed SARS-CoV-2 infection or an uninfected control (not recorded which).

This clonotype is judged medium-sized (0.01 to 0.1%). The chain links TRBV3-1 to TRBJ1-5; weak D call: TRBD1 (6 bases). Trimming cost V 1 base and J 7 bases, with 14 bases left between them. The germline gives CDR1 LGHDT, CDR2 YNNKEL (reference sequence). The CDR3 contains 15 residues. This chain's CDR3 is CASSQAGTKGQPQHF. DNA for the CDR3: TGTGCCAGCAGCCAAGCGGGGACAAAGGGGCAGCCCCAGCATTTT.

There are many counts of this clonotype. The chain carries TRBV12-3 or TRBV12-4 and TRBJ2-1; 13 bases fit TRBD2. The trim removed 3 bases at V and 6 bases at J, leaving 14 bases unmatched. The length of the CDR3 is 19 residues. DNA of the CDR3: TGTGCCAGCAGTTTTTTACTGACTAGCGGGAGGACCAAGGGCAATGAGCAGTTCTTC. This translates into CASSFLLTSGRTKGNEQFF.

Points on this clonotype: This may come from a read error, since a much larger clone is one base off. The rearrangement uses TRBV6-2 or TRBV6-3 and TRBJ2-7, with 8 bases that match TRBD1. CDR3 length: 15 residues. The ends lost 4 bases at V and 5 bases at J; junction bases unmatched: 10. CDR1 is MNHEY and CDR2 is SVGEGT in the germline V gene. CDR3 sequence: CASSCGQGGANEQYV. The CDR3 region has the DNA TGTGCCAGCAGTTGCGGACAGGGAGGTGCGAACGAGCAGTACGTC.

The sample holds many counts of this clonotype. The V and J genes are TRBV11-1 and TRBJ2-1, with 13 bases lining up with TRBD2. The germline CDR1 and CDR2 sequences are SGHAT and FQDESV (reference sequence). J gave up 7 bases and V 1 base, and 4 bases lay outside the gene matches. This CDR3 spans 16 amino acids. DNA for the CDR3: TGTGCCAGCAGCTTAGGGACTAGCGGGAGAAGGAATGAGCAGTTCTTC. The encoded protein is CASSLGTSGRRNEQFF.

This clonotype was detected a few times. The V call is TRBV6-8, the J call TRBJ1-5; D is unclear. V shed 4 bases and J shed 2 bases, with 12 bases lying between them. Germline assignment: CDR1 MNHGY and CDR2 SAAAGT. The CDR3 sequence is 15 residues long. CDR3 bases: TGTGCCAGCAGTTCTGACGTTGGGGGCAATCAGCCCCAGCATTTT. This codes for CASSSDVGGNQPQHF.

Ten or more counts support this clonotype. The chain employs TRBV7-6 and TRBJ2-3; TRBD2 matches at 9 bases. The CDR3 spans 18 residues. The V and J ends lost 4 bases and 4 bases, in that order; junction bases with no gene match: 15. Germline CDR1 reads SGHVS; CDR2 reads FNYEAQ. CDR3 in DNA: TGTGCCAGCAGCTCATACCCCCCCGGAGCGGGAGGAGCAGATACGCAGTATTTT. Protein product: CASSSYPPGAGGADTQYF.

A few counts support this clonotype. The V call is TRBV10-3, the J call TRBJ2-7, with 9 bases fitting TRBD1. Germline assignment: CDR1 ENHRY and CDR2 SYGVKD. The CDR3 is 13 residues long. CDR3 residues: CVIRQGDSYEQYF. CDR3 nucleotides: TGTGTCATACGACAGGGGGACTCCTACGAGCAGTACTTC.

This clonotype was seen only a few times. This chain connects TRBV30 to TRBJ2-2, with D maybe TRBD1 (6 bases). The CDR3 is 13 residues long. V was clipped by 1 base and J by 6 bases, with 9 bases between them. Germline V gene lookup returns CDR1 GTSNPN and CDR2 SVGIG (reference sequence). This CDR3 reads CAWSDGGPGELFF. CDR3 DNA: TGTGCCTGGAGTGATGGGGGCCCCGGGGAGCTGTTTTTT.

The sample holds one count of this clonotype. V usage is TRBV4-1 and J usage is TRBJ1-1; D unresolved. Germline V gene data show CDR1 as MGHRA and CDR2 as YSYEKL. V was cut by 3 bases and J by 2 bases, with 10 bases left in between. The CDR3 contains 14 residues. In DNA form, the CDR3 reads TGCGCCAGCAGCCAGAGGACGGTTAACACTGAAGCTTTCTTT. Translation gives CASSQRTVNTEAFF.

This clonotype was found many times. The rearrangement links TRBV5-1 to TRBJ1-1; no reliable D call. Trimming took off 1 base at V and 2 bases at J, with 6 bases between the two ends. The germline gives CDR1 SGHRS, CDR2 YFSETQ. The CDR3 totals 13 residues. The CDR3 DNA reads as TGCGCCAGCAGCTTGTCTCCCAACACTGAAGCTTTCTTT. This codes for CASSLSPNTEAFF.

This clonotype was observed at least ten times. This chain connects TRBV28 to TRBJ1-5; 7 nucleotides align to TRBD1. The CDR3 has 20 amino acids. Unmatched junction bases numbered 23, after V lost 6 bases and J lost 3 bases. Germline CDR1 MDHEN, CDR2 SYDVKM. CDR3 coding DNA: TGTGCCAGCAGCCATTCCAGGGGGTATTCGCTCGTTGGGGCCAATCAGCCCCAGCATTTT. Protein product: CASSHSRGYSLVGANQPQHF.

At least ten counts were recorded for this clonotype. The J gene is TRBJ2-7, the V gene TRBV6-5, with D perhaps matching TRBD1 (6 bases). The CDR3 totals 12 residues. The germline V gene has CDR1 MNHEY and CDR2 SVGAGI. Trimming shortened V by 7 bases and J by 6 bases, and 13 bases separated the two germline ends. The CDR3 loop reads CASTLQGSEQYV. CDR3 coding DNA: TGTGCCAGCACCCTACAGGGTAGCGAGCAGTACGTC.

Only a few counts were recorded for this clonotype. The J gene is TRBJ2-5, the V gene TRBV29-1, with D maybe TRBD2 (6 bases). This CDR3 is 13 amino acids long. Germline loops: CDR1 SQVTM, CDR2 ANQGSEA. V was trimmed by 5 bases and J by 5 bases, leaving 15 bases between them. The CDR3 sequence is CSVLVQGRETQYF. DNA for the CDR3: TGCAGCGTTTTAGTCCAAGGGAGGGAGACCCAGTACTTC.

This clonotype was seen only a few times. This sequence joins TRBV2 and TRBJ2-7, with D unclear. Trimming left V 10 bases short and J 7 bases short, with 14 bases between. There are 11 residues in the CDR3. The germline gives CDR1 SNHLY, CDR2 FYNNEI. The chain's CDR3 is CATTWAREQYV. CDR3 DNA sequence: TGTGCCACCACTTGGGCGCGGGAGCAGTACGTC.

As concerns this clonotype: Since a much larger clone is just one base distant, this may be a read error. The chain is built from TRBV28 and TRBJ2-7; D is ambiguous. The V end was cut by 7 bases, the J end by 4 bases, with 26 bases between. CDR3 length equals 17 residues. Germline V gene lookup returns CDR1 MDHEN and CDR2 SYDVKM. CDR3 protein: CASTPKPPGRLGYEQYF. CDR3 DNA sequence: TGTGCCAGCACCCCAAAACCTCCCGGACGGCTAGGGTACGAGCAGTACTTC.

This clonotype came up many times. The gene calls are TRBV2 and TRBJ2-3; D gene unclear. Germline loops: CDR1 SNHLY, CDR2 FYNNEI. The CDR3 length is 14 residues. Trimming removed 7 bases from V and 2 bases from J, with 13 bases in between. CDR3 in amino acids: CASTVRPDTDTQYF. For the CDR3, the DNA is TGTGCCAGCACAGTTAGACCGGACACAGATACGCAGTATTTT.

This clonotype was detected ten times or more. The rearrangement uses TRBV6-5 and TRBJ2-1; 7 nucleotides align to TRBD1. The germline V gene has CDR1 MNHEY and CDR2 SVGAGI. With 6 bases clipped from V and 12 bases from J, the junction kept 14 bases outside the gene matches. This CDR3 contains 14 residues. CDR3 bases: TGTGCCAGCAGAACCAGAACGACAGGGCCTGTGCAGTTCTTC. Residues: CASRTRTTGPVQFF.

As to this clonotype: A much bigger clone sits one base away, suggesting this may be a read error. The CDR3 loop reads CDSSYSGYEQYF. In nucleotides, the CDR3 is TGTGACAGCAGTTATTCTGGCTACGAGCAGTACTTC. The chain is built from TRBV6-5 and TRBJ2-7; no firm D call. CDR3 length: 12 residues. In germline, CDR1 is MNHEY, CDR2 SVGAGI.

The chain employs TRBV28 and TRBJ2-5; tentatively, D is TRBD1 (5 bases). There are 14 residues in the CDR3. With 2 bases removed from V and 1 base from J, the gap between germline ends came to 8 bases. The germline V gene encodes CDR1 MDHEN and CDR2 SYDVKM. The CDR3 sequence: CASSLPGPQETQYF. CDR3 DNA: TGTGCCAGCAGTTTACCAGGGCCCCAAGAGACCCAGTACTTC.

This clonotype was counted a few times. The V gene is TRBV2, the J gene TRBJ2-2, with 13 bases lining up with TRBD2. The CDR3 is 15 residues long. V lost 6 bases and J lost 7; bases outside the gene matches: 5. The germline CDR1 and CDR2 sequences are SNHLY and FYNNEI. The chain's CDR3 is CASRGTSGKNGELFF. The DNA of the CDR3 is TGTGCCAGCAGGGGGACTAGCGGGAAAAACGGGGAGCTGTTTTTT.

This clonotype was detected ten times or more. The chain employs TRBV4-1 and TRBJ2-1, with 7 bases matching TRBD1. The CDR3 contains 18 residues. The germline CDR1 and CDR2 sequences are MGHRA and YSYEKL. After removal of 2 bases from V and 4 bases from J, the junction contained 14 bases not matched to a gene. The CDR3 DNA follows: TGCGCCAGCAGCCAACGGATAGGACAGGCGGCCCAGTACAATGAGCAGTTCTTC. This codes for CASSQRIGQAAQYNEQFF.

This chain links TRBV7-6 with TRBJ2-5; D uncertain. Trimming stripped 5 bases from V and 5 bases from J, with 12 bases between. This CDR3 comprises 13 residues. The germline CDR1 and CDR2 sequences are SGHVS and FNYEAQ. The CDR3 nucleotides read TGTGCCAGCAGCCCACGCGAGTTGGAGACCCAGTACTTC. It is translated as CASSPRELETQYF.

In this sample, this clonotype turned up many times. The chain combines TRBV5-1 with TRBJ1-1; D is unresolved. The CDR3 totals 13 residues. The V end lost 0 bases, the J end lost 2 bases, and 5 bases lay between the germline ends. Germline loops: CDR1 SGHRS, CDR2 YFSETQ. CDR3 protein: CASSLAGNTEAFF. CDR3 bases: TGCGCCAGCAGCTTGGCCGGAAACACTGAAGCTTTCTTT.

This clonotype has ten or more counts. The chain employs TRBV11-2 and TRBJ2-1, with D hard to call. This CDR3 contains 13 residues. Trimming took 1 base from V and 5 from J, leaving 6 bases between them. CDR1 SGHAT and CDR2 FQNNGV come from the germline V gene. The CDR3 coding sequence is TGTGCCAGCAGCTTAGGACGGCACAATGAGCAGTTCTTC. Translating gives CASSLGRHNEQFF.

The genes are TRBV12-3 or TRBV12-4 and TRBJ1-6; TRBD1 might be the D (6 bases). V lost 6 bases to trimming and J lost 8 bases, with 11 bases between them. The CDR3 runs to 13 residues. The CDR3 DNA is TGTGCCAGCAGACGTCCAGGGGATTCACCCCTCCACTTT. Its translation is CASRRPGDSPLHF.

This clonotype was counted at least ten times. The chain joins TRBV12-3 or TRBV12-4 to TRBJ2-1; D uncertain. Trimming took 3 bases from V and 4 from J, leaving 13 bases between them. The CDR3 covers 15 residues. DNA of the CDR3: TGTGCCAGCAGTTTTAGTAAGACGGGTTACAATGAGCAGTTCTTC. Amino acids: CASSFSKTGYNEQFF.

This clonotype came up many times. The chain is built from TRBV11-3 and TRBJ2-1; 7 nucleotides agree with TRBD2. Losses at the gene ends were 5 bases for V and 5 bases for J; bases not matched to a gene: 12. This CDR3 region has 16 residues. Germline V gene sequence: CDR1 SGHNT, CDR2 YENEEA. CDR3 bases: TGTGCCAGCAGCCTTCGGAGGCGGGAGAGAAACAATGAGCAGTTCTTC. This sequence encodes CASSLRRRERNNEQFF.